This TCR beta chain was observed in a study of identical twins (dated by TCRdb to 2016 to 2017). Broadly, across the study: To test whether fetal clonotypes persist, the study used deep sequencing on TCR alpha and beta repertoires from monozygotic twins, unrelated adults of various ages, and cord blood. To rule out contamination, the twin experiments were replicated at different times with different library preparation protocols.

Results and caveats for the whole study, not just this receptor: Because the same donors could not be followed over many years, conclusions were based on cross-sectional statistical analysis. Zero-insertion analyses could be partly confounded by invariant T cells such as MAIT and iNKT, though diverse VJ usage argued against such confounding for most clonotypes. Compared with coincidental sharing between unrelated individuals, out-of-frame TCR alpha sequences shared between twins had an excess of sequences with low generation probability. Abundant cord blood beta clonotypes carried fewer insertions; young adult naive repertoires showed a weaker similar trend, while memory repertoires showed none. In monozygotic twins, out-of-frame TCR alpha sharing was systematically underestimated by recombination models, although the models agreed with sharing between unrelated individuals. Excess twin sharing in beta out-of-frame sequences was weaker because fewer shared sequences lowered the signal-to-noise ratio.

Every donor in the study was a healthy Caucasian. Three pairs of female monozygotic twins, all aged roughly 18 to 29 years, made up the twin cohort. Peripheral blood mononuclear cells were the source from which RNA for the TCR libraries was isolated. This clonotype was picked up a small number of times. The clone's antigen remains unknown. Per-base quality was not reported, and no clone a single base away is much larger than it. V lost 1 base and J lost 4 bases, and the count of bases not matched to a germline gene is 8. Reading the germline V gene gives CDR1 SGHTA and CDR2 FQGNSA. Measured from the cysteine to the phenylalanine, the CDR3 is 16 residues long. Kept here is only the CDR3 DNA, which spans 48 bases and is read in frame from base 1. Library method: 5' RACE. Sequencing instrument: Illumina HiSeq 2000. A universal primer binding site was introduced by template switching, and a unique molecular identifier was present in the final cDNA, enabling accurate counting of TCR cDNA molecules. First-strand cDNA for TCR alpha and beta chains was synthesized from specific primers in the conserved constant-segment region. To control for contamination, each cDNA library was double barcoded with a SMART-Mk sample barcode plus Illumina barcodes. Two successive PCR steps introduced TruSeq adapter sequences along with Illumina sample barcodes. TCR alpha and beta cDNA libraries were sequenced on the Illumina HiSeq platform with custom primers. In the authors' own workflow: MiGEC was used to process raw reads and extract unique molecular identifiers, and MiXCR was used to find CDR3 positions. Recombination models were inferred per individual with the repgenHMM and IGoR tools using an EM algorithm. The analysis of shared clonotypes was done with the tcR package in R, with sharing normalized by the product of cloneset sizes. To study raw recombination without the effects of thymic and clonal selection, out-of-frame nonproductive sequences were analyzed. TCRdb reworked the public reads: Q25 trimming with fastp, MiXCR clone assembly, productive beta chains retained. Rows are combined by CDR3 protein, so each entry shows the most common genes and DNA. These V and J calls originate from TCRdb's pipeline instead of the authors' own analysis. The sample yields nearly 900,000 distinct CDR3 sequences; roughly 12% were counted once. The ten largest clonotypes hold around 1.5% of the sample.

This same sample was also taken into another study, of yellow fever vaccine responses in identical twins. The other study reports the following: According to the authors, in identical twins the way T cells responded to vaccination appeared partly convergent and partly personalized. In the study, vaccine-responding T cell clones were precisely tracked in identical twins.

The sequenced sample was PBMCs. In this chain, TRBV7-2 is recombined with TRBJ1-2; TRBD1 lines up with 8 middle nucleotides. This receptor was obtained from a woman under 30 in good health. The DNA sequence is given as TGTGCCAGCAGCTTAGGGACAGGGCCCAGGGGCTATGGCTACACCTTC. Translated, this gives CASSLGTGPRGYGYTF.